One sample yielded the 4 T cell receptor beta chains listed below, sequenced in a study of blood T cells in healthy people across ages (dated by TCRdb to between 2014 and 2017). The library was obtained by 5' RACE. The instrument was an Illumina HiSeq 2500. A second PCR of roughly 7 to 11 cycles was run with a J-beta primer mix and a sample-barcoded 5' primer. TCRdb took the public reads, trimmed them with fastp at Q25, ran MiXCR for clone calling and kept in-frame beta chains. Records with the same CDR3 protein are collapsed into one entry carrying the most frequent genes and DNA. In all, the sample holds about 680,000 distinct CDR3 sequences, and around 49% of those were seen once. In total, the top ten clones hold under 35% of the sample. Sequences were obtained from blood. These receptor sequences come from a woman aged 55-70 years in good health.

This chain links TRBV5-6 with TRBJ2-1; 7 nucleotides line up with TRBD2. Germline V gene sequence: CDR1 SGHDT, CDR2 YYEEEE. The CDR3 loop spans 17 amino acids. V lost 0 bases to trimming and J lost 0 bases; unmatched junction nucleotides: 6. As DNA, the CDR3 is TGTGCCAGCAGCTTGGGGCTAGCGGCAAACTCCTACAATGAGCAGTTCTTC. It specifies CASSLGLAANSYNEQFF.

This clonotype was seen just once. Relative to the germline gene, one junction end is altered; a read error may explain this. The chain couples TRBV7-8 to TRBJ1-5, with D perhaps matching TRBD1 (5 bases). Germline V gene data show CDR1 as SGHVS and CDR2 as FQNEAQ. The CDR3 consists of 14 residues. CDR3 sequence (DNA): TGTGCCAACAGCTTGGGGGATGGCAATCAGCCCCAGCATTTT. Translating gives CANSLGDGNQPQHF.

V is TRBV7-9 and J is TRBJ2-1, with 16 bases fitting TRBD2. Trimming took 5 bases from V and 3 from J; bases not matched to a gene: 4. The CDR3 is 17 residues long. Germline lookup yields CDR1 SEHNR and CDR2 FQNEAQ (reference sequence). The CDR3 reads CASSGGLAGGFYNEQFF. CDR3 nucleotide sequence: TGTGCCAGCAGCGGGGGACTAGCGGGAGGGTTCTACAATGAGCAGTTCTTC.

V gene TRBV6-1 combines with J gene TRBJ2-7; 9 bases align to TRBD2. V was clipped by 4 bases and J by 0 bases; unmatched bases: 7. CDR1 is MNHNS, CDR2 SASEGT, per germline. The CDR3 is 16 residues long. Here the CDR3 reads CASSVLLAGLSYEQYF. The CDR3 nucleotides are TGTGCCAGCAGTGTATTACTAGCGGGTCTCTCCTACGAGCAGTACTTC.